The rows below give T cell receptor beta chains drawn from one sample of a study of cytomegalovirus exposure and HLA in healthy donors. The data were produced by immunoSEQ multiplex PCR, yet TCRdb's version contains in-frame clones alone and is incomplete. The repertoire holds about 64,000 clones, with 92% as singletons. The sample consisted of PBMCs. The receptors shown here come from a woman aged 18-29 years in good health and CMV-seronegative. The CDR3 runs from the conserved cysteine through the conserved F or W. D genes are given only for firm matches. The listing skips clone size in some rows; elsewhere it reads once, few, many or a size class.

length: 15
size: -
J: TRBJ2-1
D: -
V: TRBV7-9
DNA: TGTGCCAGCAGCTTAGGGGGGCCTTCCTACAATGAGCAGTTCTTC
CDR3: CASSLGGPSYNEQFF

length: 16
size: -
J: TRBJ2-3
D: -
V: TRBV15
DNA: TGTGCCACCAGCAGAGAGGGACAAAGAAGCACAGATACGCAGTATTTT
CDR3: CATSREGQRSTDTQYF

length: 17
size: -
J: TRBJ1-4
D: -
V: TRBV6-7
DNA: TGTGCCAGCAGCCCAACCTCGACAGGAGCAACTAATGAAAAACTGTTTTTT
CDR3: CASSPTSTGATNEKLFF

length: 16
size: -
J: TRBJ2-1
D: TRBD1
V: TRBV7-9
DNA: TGTGCCAGCAGCCCCGGGACAGGAGATTCCTACAATGAGCAGTTCTTC
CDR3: CASSPGTGDSYNEQFF

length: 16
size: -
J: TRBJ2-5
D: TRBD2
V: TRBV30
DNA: TGTGCCTGGAGGAGCCAATCGGGGGGAACCAGGGAGACCCAGTACTTC
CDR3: CAWRSQSGGTRETQYF

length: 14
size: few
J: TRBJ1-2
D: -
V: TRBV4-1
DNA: TGCGCCAGCAGCCCTCCGGACAGAAACTATGGCTACACCTTC
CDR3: CASSPPDRNYGYTF

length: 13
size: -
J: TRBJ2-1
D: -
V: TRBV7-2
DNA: TGTGCCAGCAGCTTAGCTCCAAACAATGAGCAGTTCTTC
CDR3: CASSLAPNNEQFF

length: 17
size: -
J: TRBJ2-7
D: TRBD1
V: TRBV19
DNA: TGTGCCAGTAGTGTGACCAAACTGGGACAGGGGGCTGTCGAGCAGTACTTC
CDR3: CASSVTKLGQGAVEQYF

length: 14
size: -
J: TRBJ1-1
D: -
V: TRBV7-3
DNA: TGTGCCAGCAGCTTGGGGGGGCTAAACACTGAAGCTTTCTTT
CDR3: CASSLGGLNTEAFF

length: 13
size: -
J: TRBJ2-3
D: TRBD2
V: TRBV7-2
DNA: TGTGCCAGCAGCTTGGGTAGCGGGATTGCGCAGTATTTT
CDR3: CASSLGSGIAQYF

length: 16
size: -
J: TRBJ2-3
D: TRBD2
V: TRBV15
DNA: TGTGCCACCAGCACCGGACTAGCGGGAGGGACGGATACGCAGTATTTT
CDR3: CATSTGLAGGTDTQYF

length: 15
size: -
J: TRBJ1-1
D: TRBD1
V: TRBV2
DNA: TGTGCCAGCAGATTACAGGGGGCTATGAACACTGAAGCTTTCTTT
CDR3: CASRLQGAMNTEAFF

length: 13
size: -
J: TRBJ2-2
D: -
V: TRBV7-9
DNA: TGTGCCAGCCGCAGGGGAACCACCGGGGAGCTGTTTTTT
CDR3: CASRRGTTGELFF

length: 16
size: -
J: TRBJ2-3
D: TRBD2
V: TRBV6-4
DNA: TGTGCCAGCAGTGAATCGAGCGGGGGGTCTTTAGATACGCAGTATTTT
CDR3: CASSESSGGSLDTQYF

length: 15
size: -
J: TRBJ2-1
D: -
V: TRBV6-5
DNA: TGTGCCAGCAGTTATTCTACGGGACTCCAGAATGAGCAGTTCTTC
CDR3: CASSYSTGLQNEQFF

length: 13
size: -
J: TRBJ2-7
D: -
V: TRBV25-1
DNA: TGTGCCAGCAGTGTTGTTGGACAGAGCGAGCAGTACTTC
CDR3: CASSVVGQSEQYF

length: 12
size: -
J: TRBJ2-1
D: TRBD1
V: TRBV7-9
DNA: TGTGCCAGCAGCTTAGAGACAGGGGGTCCGTTCTTC
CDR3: CASSLETGGPFF

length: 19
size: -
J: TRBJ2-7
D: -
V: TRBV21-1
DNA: TGTGCCAGCAGCTCAACCTCGTGGCGGACAGCCCACCTCGCCTACGAGCAGTACTTC
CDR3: CASSSTSWRTAHLAYEQYF

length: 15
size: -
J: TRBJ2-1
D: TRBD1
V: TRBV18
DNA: TGTGCCAGCTCCCTGGGACAGGGAGGAAACAATGAGCAGTTCTTC
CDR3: CASSLGQGGNNEQFF

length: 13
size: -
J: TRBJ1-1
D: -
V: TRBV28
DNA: TGTGCCAGCAGCGGGACTAACCTCGCTGAAGCTTTCTTT
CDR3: CASSGTNLAEAFF

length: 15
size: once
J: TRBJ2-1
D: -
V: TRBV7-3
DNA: TGTGCCAGCAGTAAAAGGCTAGAGTCCTACAATGAGCAGTTCTTC
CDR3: CASSKRLESYNEQFF

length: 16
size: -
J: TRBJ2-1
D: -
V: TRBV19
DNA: TGTGCCAGTAGTACGCTGGATCCCACAGACTACAATGAGCAGTTCTTC
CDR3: CASSTLDPTDYNEQFF

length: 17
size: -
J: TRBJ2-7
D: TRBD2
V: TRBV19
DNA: TGTGCCAGTAGTATAATACTAGCGGTTGCAACATACTACGAGCAGTACTTC
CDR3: CASSIILAVATYYEQYF

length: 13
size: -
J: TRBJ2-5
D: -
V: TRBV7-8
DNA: TGTGCCGGCAGCCGAGGACAGCAAGAGACCCAGTACTTC
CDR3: CAGSRGQQETQYF

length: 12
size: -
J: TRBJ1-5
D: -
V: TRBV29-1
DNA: TGCAGCGTCGGACAGAGCAATCAGCCCCAGCATTTT
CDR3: CSVGQSNQPQHF

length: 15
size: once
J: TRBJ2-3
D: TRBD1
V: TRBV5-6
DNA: TGTGCCAGCAGCTTGCCCAACACCGACAGGGTCCCGCAGTATTTT
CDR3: CASSLPNTDRVPQYF

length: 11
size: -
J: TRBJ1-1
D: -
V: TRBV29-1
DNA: TGCAGCGTGAGTGAGGACACTGAAGCTTTCTTT
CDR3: CSVSEDTEAFF

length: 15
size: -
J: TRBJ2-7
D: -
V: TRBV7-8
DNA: TGTGCCAGCAGCTTAGGGGGCGGGACCCACTACGAGCAGTACTTC
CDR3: CASSLGGGTHYEQYF

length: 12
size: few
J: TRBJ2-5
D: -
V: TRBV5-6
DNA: TGTGCCAGAGGGGCCTCTCGTGGGGCCCAGTACTTC
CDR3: CARGASRGAQYF

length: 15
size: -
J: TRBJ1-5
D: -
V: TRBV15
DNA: TGTGCCACCAGCATCCCGAGGGAGAGCAATCAGCCCCAGCATTTT
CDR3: CATSIPRESNQPQHF

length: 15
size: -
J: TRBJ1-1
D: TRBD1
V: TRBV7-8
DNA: TGTGCCAGCAGCCCAAGACAGGGGTTGAACACTGAAGCTTTCTTT
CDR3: CASSPRQGLNTEAFF

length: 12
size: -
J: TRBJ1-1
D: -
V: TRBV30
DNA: TGTGCCGGCCTACAGGACAGCACTGAAGCTTTCTTT
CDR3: CAGLQDSTEAFF

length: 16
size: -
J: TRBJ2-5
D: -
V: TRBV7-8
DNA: TGTGCCAGCAGCCTCCCGTCGGGGGATGGGCAAGAGACCCAGTACTTC
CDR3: CASSLPSGDGQETQYF

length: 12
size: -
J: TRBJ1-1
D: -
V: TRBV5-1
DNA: TGCGCCAGCAGCCAGTCGAACACTGAAGCTTTCTTT
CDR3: CASSQSNTEAFF

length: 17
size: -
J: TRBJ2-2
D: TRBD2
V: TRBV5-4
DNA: TGTGCCAGCAGCCCGGGACTAGCGGGAGGGCCCACCGGGGAGCTGTTTTTT
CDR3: CASSPGLAGGPTGELFF

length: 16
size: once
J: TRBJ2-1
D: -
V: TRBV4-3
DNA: TGCGCCAGCAGCCAAGATCTGGGGGCGGCAGGCAATGAGCAGTTCTTC
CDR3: CASSQDLGAAGNEQFF

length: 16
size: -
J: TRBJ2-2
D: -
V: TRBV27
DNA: TGTGCCAGCAGTTTGGAGAACAGGGCGAACACCGGGGAGCTGTTTTTT
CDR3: CASSLENRANTGELFF

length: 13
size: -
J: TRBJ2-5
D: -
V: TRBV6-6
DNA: TGTGCCAGCAGTTACTCGCGCGGGGAGACCCAGTACTTC
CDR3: CASSYSRGETQYF

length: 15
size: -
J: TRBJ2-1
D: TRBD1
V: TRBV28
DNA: TGTGCCAGCAGTTTACAGGGGGACAGCCCCAATGAGCAGTTCTTC
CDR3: CASSLQGDSPNEQFF

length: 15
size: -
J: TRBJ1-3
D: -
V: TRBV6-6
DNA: TGTGCCAGCAGTTACTCAGGGGGCTCTGGAAACACCATATATTTT
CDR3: CASSYSGGSGNTIYF

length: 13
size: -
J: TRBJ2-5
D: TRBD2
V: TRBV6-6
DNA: TGTGCCACCACCGCTGCCGGGGGGAGGACCCAGTACTTC
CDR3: CATTAAGGRTQYF

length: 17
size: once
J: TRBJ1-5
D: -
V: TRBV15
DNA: TGTGCCACCAGCAGAACCCGGGACAACATTGGGGATCAGCCCCAGCATTTT
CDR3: CATSRTRDNIGDQPQHF

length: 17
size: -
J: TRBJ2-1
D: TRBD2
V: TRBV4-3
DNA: TGCGCCAGCAGCCAAGATCTGGGGGGGAGGGCCTACAATGAGCAGTTCTTC
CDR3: CASSQDLGGRAYNEQFF

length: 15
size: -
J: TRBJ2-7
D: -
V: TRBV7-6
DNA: TGTGCCAGCAGCCACGGGGCCCTAGCGCAGTACGAGCAGTACTTC
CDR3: CASSHGALAQYEQYF

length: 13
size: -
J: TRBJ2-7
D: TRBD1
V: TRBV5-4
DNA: TGTGCCAGCAGCTGGGGACAGCTTGGCGAGCAGTACTTC
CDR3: CASSWGQLGEQYF

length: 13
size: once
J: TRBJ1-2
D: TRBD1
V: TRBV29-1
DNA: TGCAGCGTTGCACAGGGGCCTAACTATGGCTACACCTTC
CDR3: CSVAQGPNYGYTF

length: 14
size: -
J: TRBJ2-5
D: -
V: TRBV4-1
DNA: TGCGCCAGCAGCCAAGAAGGCGGGGCAGGACGACAGTACTTC
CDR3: CASSQEGGAGRQYF

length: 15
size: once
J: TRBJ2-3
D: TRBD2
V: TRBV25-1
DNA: TGTGCCAGCAGCAAACCCGGGGGGGGCACAGATACGCAGTATTTT
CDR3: CASSKPGGGTDTQYF

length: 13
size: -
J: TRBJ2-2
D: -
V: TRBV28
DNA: TGTGCCAGCACCCCCGGGGGAGCATGGGAGCTGTTTTTT
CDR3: CASTPGGAWELFF

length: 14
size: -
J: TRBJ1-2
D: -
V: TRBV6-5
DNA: TGTGCCAGCAGTTTACAGGGTAACCACTATGGCTACACCTTC
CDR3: CASSLQGNHYGYTF

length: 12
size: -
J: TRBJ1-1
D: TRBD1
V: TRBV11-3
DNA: TGTGCCAGCAGCCCAAACAGGGGTGAAGCTTTCTTT
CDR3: CASSPNRGEAFF